This TCR beta chain was sequenced for a study of blood T cell repertoires in COVID-19. Here immunoSEQ multiplex PCR was the method, and the copy in TCRdb shows in-frame clones only, minus some. The data contain 200,000 or so clones, roughly nine tenths of them singletons. The CDR3 has 15 amino acids. CDR1 and CDR2 (germline): SGHDN, FVKESK. V lost 4 bases, J lost 2 bases, and 5 bases stayed unmatched. The rearrangement links TRBV14 to TRBJ2-7; 10 positions match TRBD1. The clonotype comes from a woman between 45 and 60 years old with acute or convalescent COVID-19. Sequencing was done on a sample of peripheral blood. The CDR3 DNA reads as TGTGCCAGCAGCCCGGGGACAGGGGCGACCTACGAGCAGTACTTC. Encoded protein: CASSPGTGATYEQYF.